This T cell receptor (beta chain) was found in a study of CD8 T cells in ankylosing spondylitis (TCRdb year 2017). Notes on the research overall: T cell receptor beta repertoires were profiled in healthy donors and ankylosing spondylitis patients so that disease-linked TCR variants could be found. The whole study cohort included some 100 healthy donors and 20 to 25 ankylosing spondylitis patients. Peripheral blood was sampled, and synovial fluid was also collected from ankylosing spondylitis patients. General study outcomes and caveats: The disease-linked clones had a CD8+ phenotype and were found at relatively low frequencies in peripheral blood. Blood from ankylosing spondylitis patients appeared to be characterized by a TCR beta motif made up of about 8 highly homologous amino acid variants. The disease-linked clones were reported to be significantly enriched in matched synovial fluid samples from ankylosing spondylitis patients. Some motif variants were previously reported in synovial fluid and blood of reactive arthritis patients, suggesting common disease-initiation mechanisms.

Sequencing was performed on an Illumina HiSeq 2500. Quantitative 5'-RACE with molecular barcodes was the method used to prepare the TCR beta libraries. The authors' pipeline ran thus. Disease-linked TCR variants were identified with a new computational method built on a probabilistic model of VDJ rearrangement. TCRdb redid the processing of the public reads, applying fastp at Q25 and MiXCR, and retained in-frame beta chains. For every CDR3 protein sequence, its rows merge into one entry that carries the most common genes and DNA. V and J calls and clone size were set by TCRdb, not the authors. The sample data list some 200,000 distinct CDR3 sequences, and just under 7.5% of these were observed just once. The top ten constitute 11% to 15% of the sample. For this clonotype: What antigen it recognizes has not been identified. No much larger clonotype is one base removed from it; base qualities were not supplied.

The CDR3 spans 16 residues, from the cysteine through the phenylalanine. The only DNA kept is the CDR3, 48 bases in frame from the first base. V drops 7 bases and J drops 5 bases, leaving 23 bases in between. CDR1 and CDR2 were assigned from the germline V gene (reference sequence) as SEHNR and FQNEAQ. The clonotype was recovered from a male donor with ankylosing spondylitis. Recombination joined TRBV7-9 with TRBJ1-2, with TRBD1 tentatively as D gene (6 bases match). Input material: blood, either unsorted or a sorted T cell fraction (not recorded which). The CDR3 amino acid sequence is: CASTRTRGPNAYGYTF. The nucleotides read TGTGCCAGCACCCGGACACGGGGGCCCAATGCTTATGGCTACACCTTC.